Below, one TCR beta chain is given with its context. This specimen belongs to a study of blood T cell repertoires in COVID-19. Overall study: Samples representing acute and convalescent COVID-19 were sourced from the United States, Italy and Spain. PBMCs, B-cell-depleted T cells, or T cells provided the cDNA or gDNA that made up the material.

CDR3 length: 15 amino acids. CDR1 KGHDR and CDR2 SFDVKD come from the germline V gene. J was trimmed by 3 bases and V by 6 bases; bases with no gene match: 8. As originally analysed: By means of reference gene primer amplification, nucleated cell counts were estimated. The repertoire was sequenced with immunoSEQ multiplex PCR; TCRdb's copy has only in-frame clones and lacks some. V, J and clone size are those of that table, while D and trimming were read from the DNA. The table records 250,000 to 350,000 clones, 75% to 90% of them present only once. This chain uses TRBV24-1 with TRBJ2-7; 9 bases agree with TRBD1. The source is a woman in her sixties with acute or convalescent COVID-19. Sequencing was carried out using peripheral blood. The CDR3 coding sequence is TGTGCCACCAGTTCCCCGGGACAGGGACGCTACGAGCAGTACTTC. Translated: CATSSPGQGRYEQYF.